These 24 T cell receptor beta chains came from one sample sequenced in a study of human T cells and chemical hapten exposure. One entry per CDR3 protein results from TCRdb running MiXCR on the RACE reads. Of 80,000 to 100,000 distinct CDR3 sequences listed, about 9.6% were seen once; the top ten hold approximately 2%. Indicated time point: patch test 2, 6 weeks after DPC sensitization. Regarding treatment: therapeutic diphenylcyclopropenone sensitization with weekly scalp DPC. The material sequenced was whole blood, taken in connection with sensitization to the hapten diphenylcyclopropenone (DPC). The receptors were gathered from a woman in her 40s with alopecia areata. Some clones in this sample may be carry-over from other donors' samples.

This clonotype was seen only a few times. The V and J genes are TRBV6-2 or TRBV6-3 and TRBJ2-3; 9 bases fit TRBD2. CDR3 length: 12 amino acids. Germline V gives CDR1 MNHEY, CDR2 SVGEGT. V lost 8 bases, J lost 6 bases, and 3 bases stayed unmatched. The CDR3 reads CASVSGRDTQYF. The DNA for the CDR3 is TGTGCCAGCGTGAGCGGGAGGGATACGCAGTATTTT.

The chain links TRBV18 to TRBJ1-1; D is unclear. V was cut by 1 base and J by 0 bases, with 9 bases left in between. The CDR3 loop spans 15 amino acids. CDR1 and CDR2 from the germline V gene are KGHSH and LQKENI. This CDR3 is CASSPQEDMNTEAFF. DNA for the CDR3: TGTGCCAGCTCACCACAGGAAGATATGAACACTGAAGCTTTCTTT. Complete variable domain (other parts from reference TRBV18 and TRBJ1-1): NAGVMQNPRHLVRRRGQEARLRCSPMKGHSHVYWYRQLPEEGLKFMVYLQKENIIDESGMPKERFSAEFPKEGPSILRIQQVVRGDSAAYFCASSPQEDMNTEAFFGQGTRLTVV.

The rearrangement uses TRBV6-2 or TRBV6-3 and TRBJ2-7; TRBD1 matches 7 bases. J was trimmed by 3 bases and V by 6 bases; bases with no gene match: 5. Germline V CDR1 and CDR2: MNHEY, SVGEGT. The CDR3 is made up of 13 amino acids. This CDR3 reads CASRTGLHYEQYF. The CDR3, as DNA: TGTGCCAGCAGGACAGGGTTGCACTACGAGCAGTACTTC.

The chain carries TRBV4-2 and TRBJ1-2, with D perhaps TRBD1 (6 bases). The CDR3 spans 13 residues. CDR1 is LGHNA, CDR2 YNFKEQ, per germline. The V gene lost 0 bases and the J gene lost 8 bases, with 10 bases spanning the gap. The DNA for the CDR3 is TGTGCCAGCAGCCAAGAGACAGGAGAAGGCTACACCTTC. It encodes CASSQETGEGYTF.

A few counts support this clonotype. This chain connects TRBV7-2 to TRBJ1-6; D is uncertain. V shed 5 bases and J shed 5 bases, with 10 bases lying between them. Germline loops: CDR1 SGHTA, CDR2 FQGNSA. The CDR3 extends over 14 amino acids. CDR3 bases: TGTGCCAGCAGCCCGGGATCCAATAATTCACCCCTCCACTTT. It is translated as CASSPGSNNSPLHF.

This clonotype was seen a handful of times. The chain couples TRBV29-1 to TRBJ2-1; no definite D call. The CDR3 covers 15 residues. Germline CDR1 is SQVTM and CDR2 is ANQGSEA. V lost 5 bases, J lost 0 bases, and 14 bases lay in between. CDR3 nucleotide sequence: TGCAGCGTTCTGCCGCCGGGTAGCTCCTACAATGAGCAGTTCTTC. Amino acid sequence: CSVLPPGSSYNEQFF.

The chain carries TRBV20-1 and TRBJ1-3; 8 positions match TRBD1. Germline loops: CDR1 DFQATT, CDR2 SNEGSKA (reference sequence). V lost 7 bases and J lost 3; bases outside the gene matches: 5. The CDR3 is 13 residues long. The CDR3 reads CSVAGQGGNTIYF. For the CDR3, the DNA is TGCAGTGTAGCTGGACAGGGTGGAAACACCATATATTTT.

In its sample, this clonotype was seen many times. The V and J genes are TRBV20-1 and TRBJ2-7; TRBD2 might be the D (5 bases). V was trimmed by 3 bases and J by 6 bases, leaving 12 bases between them. The CDR3 totals 12 residues. The germline V gene has CDR1 DFQATT and CDR2 SNEGSKA (reference sequence). For the CDR3, the DNA is TGCAGTGCTAGGTCTAGCTCTCTCGAGCAGTACTTC. Its protein is CSARSSSLEQYF.

The V call is TRBV18, the J call TRBJ1-5; D not resolved. The length of the CDR3 is 17 residues. CDR1 KGHSH and CDR2 LQKENI come from the germline V gene. V was shortened by 0 bases and J by 2 bases, with 14 bases between the two germline ends. CDR3 amino acids: CASSPPEAGYGNQPQHF. As DNA, the CDR3 is TGTGCCAGCTCACCACCCGAGGCCGGTTACGGCAATCAGCCCCAGCATTTT.

CDR3 protein: CASAFLAKSYEQYF. The CDR3 DNA follows: TGTGCCAGCGCTTTTCTCGCTAAATCCTACGAGCAGTACTTC. The chain joins TRBV3-1 to TRBJ2-7; D is unclear. The CDR3 covers 14 residues. Between the trimmed V and J ends, which lost 8 bases and 1 base, there was a span of 15 bases. Germline CDR1 LGHDT, CDR2 YNNKEL (reference sequence).

The table lists this clonotype with a few counts. The rearrangement links TRBV20-1 to TRBJ2-5; 8 nucleotides agree with TRBD1. Germline-derived CDR1 and CDR2 are DFQATT and SNEGSKA (reference sequence). V gave up 2 bases and J gave up 0 bases; unmatched junction bases: 2. The CDR3 is made up of 14 amino acids. The CDR3: CSARKQGDQETQYF. The DNA of the CDR3 is TGCAGTGCTAGAAAACAGGGGGACCAAGAGACCCAGTACTTC.

This chain connects TRBV28 to TRBJ2-1; TRBD2 matches at 10 bases. Germline CDR1 is MDHEN and CDR2 is SYDVKM. This CDR3 is built from 15 residues. The V gene end was trimmed by 6 bases and the J gene end by 6 bases; junction bases not matched to a gene: 8. The CDR3 DNA is TGTGCCAGCAGCCTAGGGGCTAGCGGGAGCAATGAGCAGTTCTTC. It yields the protein CASSLGASGSNEQFF.

This clonotype was counted at least ten times. The V call is TRBV6-1, the J call TRBJ2-1, with TRBD2 as a possible D gene (5 bases). The germline CDR1 and CDR2 sequences are MNHNS and SASEGT. The ends were cut back, 6 bases at V and 0 bases at J, with 12 bases in the middle. The CDR3 consists of 15 residues. CDR3 amino acids: CASRHLGSSYNEQFF. The CDR3 DNA sequence: TGTGCCAGCAGGCACCTAGGGAGCTCCTACAATGAGCAGTTCTTC.

This chain connects TRBV4-2 to TRBJ2-7, with D hard to call. V gave up 1 base and J gave up 5 bases, with 9 bases separating them. Germline V gene lookup returns CDR1 LGHNA and CDR2 YNFKEQ. This CDR3 region has 13 residues. The CDR3 here is CASSQVPGHEQYF. The DNA of the CDR3 is TGTGCCAGCAGCCAAGTTCCCGGCCACGAGCAGTACTTC.

This clonotype has more than one count but fewer than ten. CDR3 sequence reads: CASSQEGIGTIADTQYF. For the CDR3, the DNA is TGTGCCAGCAGCCAAGAGGGGATAGGGACTATCGCAGATACGCAGTATTTT. The chain is built from TRBV4-2 and TRBJ2-3; 7 bases agree with TRBD2. CDR1 and CDR2 from the germline V gene are LGHNA and YNFKEQ. V was clipped by 0 bases and J by 4 bases; unmatched bases: 10. The CDR3 has 17 amino acids.

At least ten counts were recorded for this clonotype. The genes are TRBV7-9 and TRBJ1-1, with D unresolved. Trimming took off 5 bases at V and 0 bases at J, with 16 bases between the two ends. The germline gives CDR1 SEHNR, CDR2 FQNEAQ (reference sequence). This CDR3 contains 16 residues. CDR3 protein: CASSHTRTDMNTEAFF. The CDR3 nucleotides read TGTGCCAGCAGCCATACAAGAACCGACATGAACACTGAAGCTTTCTTT.

Notes on this clonotype: Being one base from a much bigger clone, this may be a read error. The chain links TRBV9 to TRBJ2-5; unclear D gene. V was clipped by 3 bases and J by 1 base, with 10 bases between them. The CDR3 spans 14 residues. Germline lookup yields CDR1 SGDLS and CDR2 YYNGEE. The CDR3 loop reads CASSAAPFQETQYF. The CDR3 DNA reads as TGTGCCAGCAGCGCAGCCCCCTTCCAAGAGACCCAGTACTTC.

This clonotype was found many times. The rearrangement joins TRBV28 to TRBJ2-7; D unresolved. V lost 7 bases and J 2 bases, leaving 12 bases between the germline ends. This CDR3 contains 13 residues. In germline, CDR1 is MDHEN, CDR2 SYDVKM. DNA of the CDR3: TGTGCCAGCACCACGGCGGTAACCTACGAGCAGTACTTC. Its protein is CASTTAVTYEQYF. Using reference TRBV28 and TRBJ2-7 for the parts outside the CDR3, the full variable domain is DVKVTQSSRYLVKRTGEKVFLECVQDMDHENMFWYRQDPGLGLRLIYFSYDVKMKEKGDIPEGYSVSREKKERFSLILESASTNQTSMYLCASTTAVTYEQYFGPGTRLTVT.

This clonotype was picked up a small number of times. The chain joins TRBV29-1 to TRBJ2-5; the match to TRBD1 covers 7 bases. The CDR3 runs 13 residues. Germline V gene data show CDR1 as SQVTM and CDR2 as ANQGSEA. The junction had 6 bases not matched to a gene; V was cut back by 3 bases and J by 5 bases. The CDR3 region is CSVDQQGQETQYF. The CDR3 DNA reads as TGCAGCGTTGACCAACAGGGGCAGGAGACCCAGTACTTC.

This clonotype was observed a few times. The genes are TRBV5-1 and TRBJ2-3; unclear D gene. Trimming pared 4 bases from V and 2 bases from J, leaving 8 bases between. Germline V lookup: CDR1 SGHRS, CDR2 YFSETQ. The CDR3 is 13 amino acids. The CDR3 coding sequence is TGCGCCAGCAGCGCCCGGATCACAGATACGCAGTATTTT. This translates into CASSARITDTQYF.

The rearrangement joins TRBV5-1 to TRBJ2-5, with D tentatively TRBD2 (6 bases). The CDR3 contains 14 residues. Germline V gene lookup returns CDR1 SGHRS and CDR2 YFSETQ. Trimming removed 2 bases from V and 5 bases from J, with 13 bases in between. This CDR3 is CASSLEPGLETQYF. The DNA for the CDR3 is TGCGCCAGCAGCTTAGAACCGGGACTGGAGACCCAGTACTTC.

Many counts were recorded for this clonotype. The chain employs TRBV2 and TRBJ2-7, with no clear D. Per germline, CDR1 SNHLY and CDR2 FYNNEI. V was cut by 7 bases and J by 1 base, with 14 bases left in between. This CDR3 spans 14 amino acids. CDR3 residues: CASKRRVRSYEQYF. The CDR3 DNA reads as TGTGCCAGCAAACGTAGGGTAAGGTCCTACGAGCAGTACTTC.

As to this clonotype: A read error may explain this, as a much larger clone is one base away. In this CDR3 the conserved last residue, phenylalanine or tryptophan, is missing, so a read error is likely. This chain connects TRBV29-1 to TRBJ2-7; D possibly uses TRBD1 or TRBD2 (5 bases each). CDR1 is SQVTM and CDR2 is ANQGSEA in the germline V gene. This CDR3 is built from 12 residues. V was shortened by 5 bases and J by 5 bases, with 13 bases between the two germline ends. CDR3 sequence: CSVRGGYNEQYL. The CDR3, as DNA: TGCAGCGTTAGGGGCGGGTATAACGAGCAGTACTTG.

This clonotype was counted a few times. This chain joins TRBV10-3 and TRBJ1-6, with 10 bases fitting TRBD1. V lost 4 bases and J lost 11; bases outside the gene matches: 2. The CDR3 runs 13 residues. Germline CDR1 reads ENHRY; CDR2 reads SYGVKD. CDR3 in DNA: TGTGCCATCAGTGGGGACAGGGGTACACCCCTCCACTTT. It translates to CAISGDRGTPLHF.